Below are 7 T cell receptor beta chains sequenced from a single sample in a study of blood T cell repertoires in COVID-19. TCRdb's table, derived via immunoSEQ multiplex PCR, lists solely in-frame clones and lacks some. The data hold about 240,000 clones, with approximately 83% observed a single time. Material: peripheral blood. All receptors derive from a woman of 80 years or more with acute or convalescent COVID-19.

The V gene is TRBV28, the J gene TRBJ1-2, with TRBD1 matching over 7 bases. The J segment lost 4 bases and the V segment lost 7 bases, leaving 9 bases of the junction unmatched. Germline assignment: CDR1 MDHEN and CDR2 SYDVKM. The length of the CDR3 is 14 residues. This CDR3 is CASMGRGRSYGYTF. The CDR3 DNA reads TGTGCCAGCATGGGCAGGGGGAGAAGCTATGGCTACACCTTC.

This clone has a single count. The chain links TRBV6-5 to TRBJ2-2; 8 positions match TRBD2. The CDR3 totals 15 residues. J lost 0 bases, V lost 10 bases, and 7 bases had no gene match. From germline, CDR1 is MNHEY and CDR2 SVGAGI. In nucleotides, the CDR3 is TGTGCCATCCGGGGGGGGGCGTCGAACACCGGGGAGCTGTTTTTT. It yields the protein CAIRGGASNTGELFF.

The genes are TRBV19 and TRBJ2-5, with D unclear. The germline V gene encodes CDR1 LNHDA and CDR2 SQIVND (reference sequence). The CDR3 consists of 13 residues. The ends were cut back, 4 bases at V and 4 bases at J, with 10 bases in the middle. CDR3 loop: CASSNSGSETQYF. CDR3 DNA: TGTGCCAGTAGTAATTCAGGCTCAGAGACCCAGTACTTC. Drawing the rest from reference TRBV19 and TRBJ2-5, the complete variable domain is DGGITQSPKYLFRKEGQNVTLSCEQNLNHDAMYWYRQDPGQGLRLIYYSQIVNDFQKGDIAEGYSVSREKKESFPLTVTSAQKNPTAFYLCASSNSGSETQYFGPGTRLLVL.

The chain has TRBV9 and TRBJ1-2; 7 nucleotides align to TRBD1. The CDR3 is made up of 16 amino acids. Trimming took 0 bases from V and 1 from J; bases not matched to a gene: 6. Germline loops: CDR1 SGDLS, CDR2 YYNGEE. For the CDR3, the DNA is TGTGCCAGCAGCGTAGGGGACAGCTCCTTTAACTATGGCTACACCTTC. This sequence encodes CASSVGDSSFNYGYTF.

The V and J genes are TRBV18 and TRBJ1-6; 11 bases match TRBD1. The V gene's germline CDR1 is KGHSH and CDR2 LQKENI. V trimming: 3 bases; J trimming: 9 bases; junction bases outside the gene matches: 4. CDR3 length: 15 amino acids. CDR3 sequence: CASSPRDRGGSPLHF. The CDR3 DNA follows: TGTGCCAGCTCACCGCGGGACAGGGGGGGTTCACCCCTCCACTTT.

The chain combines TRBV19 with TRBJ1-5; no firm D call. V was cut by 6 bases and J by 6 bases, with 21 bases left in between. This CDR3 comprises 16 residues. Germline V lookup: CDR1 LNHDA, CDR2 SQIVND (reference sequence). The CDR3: CASSRRGEIPSQPQHF. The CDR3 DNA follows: TGTGCCAGTAGCAGGCGTGGGGAGATTCCCTCTCAGCCCCAGCATTTT.

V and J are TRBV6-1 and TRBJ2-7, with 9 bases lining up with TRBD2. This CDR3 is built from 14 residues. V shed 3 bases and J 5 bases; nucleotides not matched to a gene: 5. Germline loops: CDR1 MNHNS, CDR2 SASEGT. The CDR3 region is CASSEAGGQNEQYF. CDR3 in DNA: TGTGCCAGCAGTGAGGCGGGGGGGCAGAACGAGCAGTACTTC.